This T cell receptor (beta chain) was profiled in a study of Ad26.COV2.S vaccination and SARS-CoV-2 variants. Study-level information: Administration of Ad26.COV2.S was intramuscular, either once or twice 56 days apart. Notes on the study in general: Placebo recipients had lower spike-specific TCR breadth than vaccine recipients. Substantial post-vaccination breadth of spike-specific CD8+ and CD4+ T cell responses was reported.

Trimming pared 5 bases from V and 4 bases from J, leaving 18 bases between. The CDR3 is 15 amino acids. CDR1 and CDR2 from the germline V gene are MNHEY and SMNVEV (reference sequence). A few counts support this clone. Its matching antigen is unknown. Using immunoSEQ multiplex PCR, the repertoire was profiled, and TCRdb retains in-frame clones only, with some absent. The sample yields hundreds of thousands of clones, approximately 88% seen once. As to treatment: 19 received Ad26.COV2.S at low or high dose, single or two shots; 5 received placebo; per-sample allocation not given. Sampling occurred on day 63 after the first vaccine or placebo injection. What was given as vaccine was an Ad26 vector encoding Wuhan-strain SARS-CoV-2 spike.

This TCR came from a person aged 18-65 years who received the Ad26.COV2.S COVID-19 vaccine or a placebo. The sequencing here drew on peripheral blood, taken in a trial of Ad26.COV2.S vaccine versus placebo. The chain is built from TRBV27 and TRBJ2-7, with D maybe TRBD1 (6 bases). CDR3 in amino acids: CASSKIQGPLYEQYF. The CDR3 nucleotides read TGTGCCAGCAGTAAAATACAGGGTCCCCTTTACGAGCAGTACTTC.